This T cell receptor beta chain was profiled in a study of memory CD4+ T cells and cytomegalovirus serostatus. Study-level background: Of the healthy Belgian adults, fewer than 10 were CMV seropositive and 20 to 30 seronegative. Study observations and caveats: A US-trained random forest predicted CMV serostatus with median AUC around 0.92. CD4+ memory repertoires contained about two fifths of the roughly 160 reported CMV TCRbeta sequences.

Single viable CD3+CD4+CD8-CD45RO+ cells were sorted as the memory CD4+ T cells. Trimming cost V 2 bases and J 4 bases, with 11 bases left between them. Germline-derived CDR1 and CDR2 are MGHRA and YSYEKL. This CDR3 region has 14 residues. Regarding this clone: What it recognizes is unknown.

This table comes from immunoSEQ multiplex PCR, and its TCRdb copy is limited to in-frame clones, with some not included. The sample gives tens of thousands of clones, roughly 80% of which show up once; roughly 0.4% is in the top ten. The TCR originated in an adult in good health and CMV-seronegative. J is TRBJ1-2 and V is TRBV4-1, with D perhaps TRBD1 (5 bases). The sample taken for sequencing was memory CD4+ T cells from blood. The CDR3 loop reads CASSQSGTGYGYTF. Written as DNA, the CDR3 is TGCGCCAGCAGCCAATCCGGGACCGGCTATGGCTACACCTTC.